Each of the 5 T cell receptor beta chains below was sequenced from the same sample in a study of CD8 T cells in ankylosing spondylitis. Whole-study findings and limits: Characteristic of ankylosing spondylitis blood, it appeared, was a TCR beta motif comprising roughly eight highly homologous variants.

TCRdb recomputed calls from the 5' RACE reads with MiXCR, one row per CDR3 protein. The sample contains about 450,000 distinct CDR3 sequences, roughly 27% of which appear only once. Their target antigens are unknown. Sequenced sample: blood, either unsorted or a sorted T cell fraction (not recorded which). The receptors were gathered from a male donor with ankylosing spondylitis.

The rearrangement uses TRBV12-3 or TRBV12-4 and TRBJ1-2; D remains unclear. The CDR3 contains 14 residues. V lost 6 bases and J lost 6, with 17 bases in between. CDR3 coding DNA: TGTGCCAGCAGCAGGACGCTCCGCGGTGATGGCTACACCTTC. Translation: CASSRTLRGDGYTF.

CDR3 DNA: TGCAGTGCTAGAGACCCGTGGGGCTATAACGAGCAGTACTTC. It codes for CSARDPWGYNEQYF. V and J are TRBV20-1 and TRBJ2-7; tentative D call: TRBD1 (5 bases). V shed 0 bases and J shed 5 bases, with 14 bases lying between them. Germline CDR1 DFQATT, CDR2 SNEGSKA (reference sequence). The CDR3 is made up of 14 amino acids.

V and J are TRBV28 and TRBJ2-7; D is perhaps TRBD1 or TRBD2 (5 bases each). Germline CDR1 MDHEN, CDR2 SYDVKM. The germline V and J ends were trimmed by 3 bases and 3 bases, with 12 bases remaining between them. The CDR3 consists of 14 residues. DNA for the CDR3: TGTGCCAGCAGTTTGTTAGGGACCCTCTACGAGCAGTACTTC. It specifies CASSLLGTLYEQYF.

This chain links TRBV3-1 with TRBJ2-5, with D possibly matching TRBD1 (5 bases). The CDR3 is 15 residues long. Germline lookup yields CDR1 LGHDT and CDR2 YNNKEL (reference sequence). V lost 1 base and J 1 base, leaving 10 bases between the germline ends. Here the CDR3 reads CASSQVVTAQETQYF. DNA of the CDR3: TGTGCCAGCAGCCAAGTGGTGACAGCCCAAGAGACCCAGTACTTC.

The chain recombines TRBV5-5 with TRBJ2-1, with 8 bases identical to TRBD2. The CDR3 is 15 amino acids. CDR1 is SGHKS, CDR2 YYEKEE, per germline (reference sequence). V dropped 4 bases and J dropped 0; count of bases not matched to a gene: 3. CDR3 sequence (DNA): TGTGCCAGCAGCCTTCGGGAGGGCTCCTACAATGAGCAGTTCTTC. Translating gives CASSLREGSYNEQFF.